These 30 T cell receptor beta chains were sequenced from one sample in a study of blood T cells in healthy people across ages. Primers used in a second PCR of roughly 6 to 12 cycles were a sample-barcoded 5' primer and a J-beta primer mix. TCRdb used MiXCR to reprocess the 5' RACE reads, holding one entry per CDR3 protein. The table includes 750,000 to 950,000 distinct CDR3 sequences, 25% to 30% detected once. In addition, the sample was reused for a study of T cells of mothers and their children.

The sequenced sample consisted of blood. The receptors were gathered from a woman aged 40 to 50 in good health.

The table lists this clonotype with many counts. The chain uses TRBV20-1 and TRBJ2-5, with 12 bases matching TRBD2. Germline trimming cut 6 bases from V and 6 bases from J; bases unmatched to any gene: 5. The germline CDR1 and CDR2 sequences are DFQATT and SNEGSKA (reference sequence). This CDR3 comprises 13 residues. CDR3 DNA sequence: TGCAGTGCCGTAACTAGCGGGGGGAAGACCCAGTACTTC. It encodes CSAVTSGGKTQYF.

V gene TRBV24-1 combines with J gene TRBJ2-3; unclear D gene. CDR1 and CDR2 from the germline V gene are KGHDR and SFDVKD. V gave up 4 bases and J gave up 2 bases, with 6 bases separating them. The CDR3 sequence is 13 residues long. The CDR3 DNA sequence: TGTGCCACCAGTGAACCGAACACAGATACGCAGTATTTT. It encodes CATSEPNTDTQYF.

There are a few counts of this clonotype. The rearrangement joins TRBV2 to TRBJ2-1, with D hard to call. This CDR3 comprises 11 residues. The V gene lost 7 bases and the J gene lost 5 bases, with 6 bases spanning the gap. CDR1 and CDR2 (germline): SNHLY, FYNNEI. CDR3 bases: TGTGCCAGCAATGGCAACAATGAGCAGTTCTTC. It translates to CASNGNNEQFF.

Ten or more counts support this clonotype. The gene calls are TRBV20-1 and TRBJ2-7; D not resolved. Between the trimmed V and J ends, which lost 1 base and 2 bases, there was a span of 12 bases. The CDR3 consists of 14 residues. Germline assignment: CDR1 DFQATT and CDR2 SNEGSKA (reference sequence). The CDR3 nucleotides read TGCAGTGCTAGAGGGCAGCGCAAGCCCTACGAGCAGTACTTC. Translating it yields CSARGQRKPYEQYF.

This chain links TRBV4-3 with TRBJ1-1; TRBD1 matches at 8 bases. Germline V CDR1 and CDR2: LGHNA, YSLEER. Losses at the gene ends were 4 bases for V and 3 bases for J; bases not matched to a gene: 19. The CDR3 spans 19 residues. The CDR3 DNA follows: TGCGCCAGCAGCCGACCGGACAGGGAGAGAAGGGGGGTACACACTGAAGCTTTCTTT. Its translation: CASSRPDRERRGVHTEAFF.

In this sample, this clonotype turned up a few times. The gene calls are TRBV3-1 and TRBJ1-5; 7 bases fit TRBD1. The CDR3 is 13 residues long. Germline loops: CDR1 LGHDT, CDR2 YNNKEL (reference sequence). Unmatched junction bases numbered 2, after V lost 6 bases and J lost 3 bases. In DNA, the CDR3 is TGTGCCAGCAGTGACAGGGTCAATCAGCCCCAGCATTTT. This translates into CASSDRVNQPQHF.

This clonotype was seen more than once but under ten times. The chain's CDR3 is CASSHGTSPLGSYNEQFF. In DNA, the CDR3 is TGTGCCAGCAGCCACGGGACTTCTCCTTTGGGATCCTACAATGAGCAGTTCTTC. The J gene is TRBJ2-1, the V gene TRBV11-2, with D tentatively TRBD2 (6 bases). The length of the CDR3 is 18 residues. CDR1 and CDR2 from the germline V gene are SGHAT and FQNNGV. The V gene lost 5 bases and the J gene lost 1 base, with 21 bases spanning the gap.

Concerning this clonotype itself: A read error is possible here, since a much larger clone lies one base away. The chain combines TRBV6-5 with TRBJ2-3, with TRBD2 as a possible D gene (5 bases). From germline, CDR1 is MNHEY and CDR2 SVGAGI. CDR3 length: 15 residues. The CDR3 DNA reads TGTGCCAGCAGTTACTCGACGGCTAGCACAGATACGCAGGATTTT. This codes for CASSYSTASTDTQDF.

The chain uses TRBV4-3 and TRBJ2-7, with D possibly called TRBD1 or TRBD2 (5 bases each). In germline, CDR1 is LGHNA, CDR2 YSLEER. Trimming stripped 1 base from V and 3 bases from J, with 19 bases between. The CDR3 is 17 amino acids. As DNA, the CDR3 is TGCGCCAGCAGCCAAGTTTGGACACCTGTAACTAGCTACGAGCAGTACTTC. Translating it yields CASSQVWTPVTSYEQYF.

Comments on this clonotype: This may be a read error: a much more frequent sequence differs by one nucleotide. The chain combines TRBV20-1 with TRBJ2-7; 7 nucleotides match TRBD2. This CDR3 has 14 residues. Trimming removed 7 bases from V and 2 bases from J; junction bases left unmatched: 11. CDR1 is DFQATT and CDR2 is SNEGSKA in the germline V gene (reference sequence). CDR3 sequence (DNA): TGCAGTGTCTGGGGGGGGGGAGATACCTACGAGCAGTACTTC. Protein sequence: CSVWGGGDTYEQYF.

This clonotype was seen at least ten times. This chain joins TRBV12-3 or TRBV12-4 and TRBJ2-6; D is undetermined. V gave up 4 bases and J gave up 0 bases, with 7 bases separating them. CDR3 size: 15 residues. In nucleotides, the CDR3 is TGTGCCAGCAGTTCGTGGATCTCTGGGGCCAACGTCCTGACTTTC. Protein sequence: CASSSWISGANVLTF.

This clonotype was recorded a few times. The V call is TRBV13, the J call TRBJ2-3; no firm D call. Trimming removed 8 bases at V and 9 bases at J, with 12 bases between. CDR1 and CDR2 from the germline V gene are PRHDT and FYEKMQ (reference sequence). CDR3 length equals 11 residues. The CDR3 is CASAISVTQYF. For the CDR3, the DNA is TGTGCCAGCGCGATATCGGTGACGCAGTATTTT.

This clonotype came up a few times. The chain is built from TRBV28 and TRBJ1-5; 7 bases align to TRBD1. There are 15 residues in the CDR3. Germline CDR1 reads MDHEN; CDR2 reads SYDVKM. The V and J ends lost 8 bases and 2 bases, in that order; junction bases with no gene match: 9. The CDR3 region has the DNA TGTGCCAGCCAAACGACAGGGTTGGGCAATCAGCCCCAGCATTTT. Protein product: CASQTTGLGNQPQHF.

This clonotype turned up a few times. The chain carries TRBV18 and TRBJ2-3; 7 bases are shared with TRBD1. Trimming removed 5 bases from V and 4 bases from J; junction bases left unmatched: 3. The CDR3 spans 13 residues. Germline V gene lookup returns CDR1 KGHSH and CDR2 LQKENI. CDR3: CASSRDSADTQYF. The CDR3 DNA sequence: TGTGCCAGCTCAAGGGACAGCGCAGATACGCAGTATTTT.

The rearrangement joins TRBV2 to TRBJ2-1; 9 nucleotides align to TRBD1. V lost 8 bases to trimming and J lost 7 bases; unmatched junction nucleotides: 6. This CDR3 has 13 residues. The germline V gene has CDR1 SNHLY and CDR2 FYNNEI. This CDR3 is CASRDRVRNEQFF. The CDR3 bases are TGTGCCAGCCGGGACAGGGTTAGGAATGAGCAGTTCTTC.

Worth noting for this clonotype: A read error may be the cause here, since a much bigger clone is one base away. The chain recombines TRBV7-9 with TRBJ2-1, with D perhaps TRBD1 (6 bases). V gave up 5 bases and J gave up 5 bases, with 19 bases separating them. Germline-derived CDR1 and CDR2 are SEHNR and FQNEAQ (reference sequence). This CDR3 has 16 residues. The CDR3 sequence: CASSPQGTAGDNEQFF. CDR3 DNA: TGTGCCAGCAGCCCCCAGGGGACCGCAGGGGACAATGAGCAGTTCTTC.

The rearrangement links TRBV10-2 to TRBJ1-5; D is unresolved. Between the trimmed V and J ends, which lost 3 bases and 7 bases, there was a span of 13 bases. Germline values: CDR1 WSHSY, CDR2 SAAADI. This CDR3 is built from 14 residues. The chain's CDR3 is CASSDELRGQPQHF. CDR3 in DNA: TGCGCCAGCAGTGACGAGCTCAGAGGCCAGCCCCAGCATTTT.

The chain carries TRBV9 and TRBJ2-3; D unresolved. This CDR3 comprises 14 residues. Germline V gene sequence: CDR1 SGDLS, CDR2 YYNGEE. Trimming took off 2 bases at V and 3 bases at J, with 10 bases between the two ends. CDR3 residues: CASSVGFGTDTQYF. In DNA, the CDR3 is TGTGCCAGCAGCGTTGGGTTTGGGACAGATACGCAGTATTTT.

A remark on this clonotype: The conserved phenylalanine or tryptophan is not found at the CDR3 terminus, so this likely reflects a read error. The rearrangement uses TRBV20-1 and TRBJ2-5, with 9 bases aligning to TRBD1. CDR3 size: 14 residues. CDR1 is DFQATT, CDR2 SNEGSKA, per germline (reference sequence). V dropped 5 bases and J dropped 11; count of bases not matched to a gene: 15. The CDR3 spells CSAFGDRGRREQYV. As DNA, the CDR3 is TGCAGTGCTTTTGGAGACAGGGGGAGAAGGGAGCAGTACGTC.

There are many counts of this clonotype. The CDR3 reads CASTRGGSNYGYTF. CDR3 DNA sequence: TGTGCCAGCACCAGGGGGGGTTCCAACTATGGCTACACCTTC. The chain recombines TRBV12-3 or TRBV12-4 with TRBJ1-2, with 7 bases that match TRBD1. The ends lost 7 bases at V and 2 bases at J; junction bases unmatched: 7. CDR3 length: 14 amino acids.

This clonotype was detected ten times or more. The chain carries TRBV15 and TRBJ1-2; D possibly corresponds to TRBD1 (6 bases). Germline loops: CDR1 LNHNV, CDR2 YYDKDF (reference sequence). This CDR3 is 13 amino acids long. Trimming removed 0 bases from V and 6 bases from J, with 8 bases in between. The CDR3 loop is CATSRDRGDGYTF. The CDR3 nucleotides read TGTGCCACCAGCAGAGACAGGGGTGATGGCTACACCTTC.

This clonotype was counted only a few times. The chain is built from TRBV5-1 and TRBJ2-3; D may match TRBD1 or TRBD2 (5 bases each). Per the germline V gene, CDR1 is SGHRS and CDR2 is YFSETQ. Trimming took off 4 bases at V and 7 bases at J, with 10 bases between the two ends. The CDR3 is made up of 12 amino acids. CDR3 region: CASSPGANTQYF. The CDR3 nucleotides read TGCGCCAGCAGCCCCGGGGCAAATACGCAGTATTTT.

Of note for this clonotype: One junction end disagrees with the germline gene, perhaps due to a read error. V is TRBV5-1 and J is TRBJ2-1, with D maybe TRBD1 (6 bases). The CDR3 sequence is 14 residues long. Germline V lookup: CDR1 SGHRS, CDR2 YFSETQ. CDR3 sequence reads: CASEGVGEYSEQFF. CDR3 coding DNA: TGCGCCAGCGAGGGGGTTGGGGAATACAGTGAGCAGTTCTTC.

V and J are TRBV7-2 and TRBJ1-1; tentative D call: TRBD1 (5 bases). The V gene's germline CDR1 is SGHTA and CDR2 FQGNSA. The CDR3 runs 13 residues. Trimming removed 1 base at V and 9 bases at J, with 12 bases between. CDR3 nucleotide sequence: TGTGCCAGCAGCTTAGAGGGACTTTCCCAAGCTTTCTTT. Amino acid sequence: CASSLEGLSQAFF.

For this clonotype: This may stem from a read error, because a much larger clone lies one nucleotide away. V and J are TRBV10-3 and TRBJ2-1; D gene unclear. The CDR3 loop spans 15 amino acids. V lost 2 bases and J lost 10, with 18 bases in between. CDR1 is ENHRY, CDR2 SYGVKD, per germline. CDR3 protein: CAISEGRGSSYEQFF. The CDR3 nucleotides are TGTGCCATCAGTGAGGGCAGAGGTTCTTCCTACGAGCAGTTCTTC.

A note on this clonotype: A far larger clone is only one base removed, so a read error is likely. This chain joins TRBV5-1 and TRBJ2-1, with 8 positions matching TRBD2. Germline-derived CDR1 and CDR2 are SGHRS and YFSETQ. The length of the CDR3 is 14 residues. The CDR3 spells CAGSSGGSYNEQFF. For the CDR3, the DNA is TGCGCCGGCAGCTCGGGGGGGTCCTACAATGAGCAGTTCTTC.

Note on this clonotype: This sequence may be a read error, since a much larger clone differs from it by one base. The J gene is TRBJ2-5, the V gene TRBV3-1, with 9 bases matching TRBD1. Germline V gives CDR1 LGHDT, CDR2 YNNKEL (reference sequence). The V and J ends lost 4 bases and 11 bases, in that order; junction bases with no gene match: 11. This CDR3 is built from 14 residues. The CDR3 region is CASSLTQGARAQYF. In DNA form, the CDR3 reads TGTGCCAGCAGCCTCACACAGGGGGCGAGGGCTCAGTACTTC.

This clonotype was observed a few times. In nucleotides, the CDR3 is TGTGCCAGCAGCACTAGCGGGGGGCGGAGCATTCAGTACTTC. Its protein is CASSTSGGRSIQYF. The chain links TRBV7-3 to TRBJ2-4; TRBD2 matches 12 bases. J lost 9 bases, V lost 5 bases, and 5 bases had no gene match. Germline values: CDR1 SGHTA, CDR2 FQGTGA. The CDR3 is 14 amino acids. The entire variable domain, with the rest obtained from reference TRBV7-3 and TRBJ2-4, is as follows: GAGVSQTPSNKVTEKGKYVELRCDPISGHTALYWYRQSLGQGPEFLIYFQGTGAADDSGLPNDRFFAVRPEGSVSTLKIQRTERGDSAVYLCASSTSGGRSIQYFGAGTRLSVL.

The chain joins TRBV29-1 to TRBJ1-4; the match to TRBD1 covers 7 bases. Germline V CDR1 and CDR2: SQVTM, ANQGSEA. V shed 8 bases, J shed 8 bases, and the junction held 8 bases outside the gene matches. The CDR3 runs to 12 residues. The DNA of the CDR3 is TGCAGCCTTCAGGGGGGGGGCGAAAAACTGTTTTTT. Amino acids: CSLQGGGEKLFF.

This clonotype was seen ten or more times. V gene TRBV7-2 combines with J gene TRBJ2-6, with no clear D. CDR3 length: 15 residues. Germline lookup yields CDR1 SGHTA and CDR2 FQGNSA. V was pared by 5 bases and J by 4 bases, with 12 bases between. CDR3 nucleotides: TGTGCCAGCAGCCCCGAGGAGCCCGGGGCCAACGTCCTGACTTTC. This encodes CASSPEEPGANVLTF.